Included here is one T cell receptor beta chain sequence, with context. This clone came up a few times. The antigen this receptor binds is unknown. Base qualities were left out, and no much larger clone turns up one base away. Trimming removed 0 bases from V and 1 base from J; the gene matches leave 2 bases unexplained. Reading from cysteine to phenylalanine, the CDR3 counts 15 amino acids. Left in the record is the CDR3 DNA by itself, 45 bases read in frame from the first base. The germline V gene sets CDR1 to SGDLS and CDR2 to YYNGEE. These data originate in a study of control samples from healthy donors and cancer patients (dated by TCRdb to between 2020 and 2021). Libraries were built with the immunoSEQ multiplex PCR assay. The table was pulled from immuneACCESS by TCRdb, which kept in-frame rearrangements only. Such tables lose some clones; where checked, under half of the loss comes from unresolved V genes, and the rest has no known cause. This sample is represented by roughly 80,000 clones; over 85% of them were singletons. Together, the top ten hold about 5.5% of the sample.

What was sequenced was blood. This receptor was obtained from a man in his fifties or sixties in good health. The chain is encoded by TRBV9 joined to TRBJ2-3, with 7 bases aligning to TRBD2. The CDR3 has the sequence CASSVGGRGTDTQYF. The DNA sequence reads TGTGCCAGCAGCGTAGGAGGGAGGGGCACAGATACGCAGTATTTT.